The T cell receptor (beta chain) under discussion was sequenced for a study of blood T cells in healthy people across ages. Alongside a J-beta primer mix, a sample-barcoded 5' primer served in a second PCR lasting about 7 to 11 cycles. TCRdb itself ran the 5' RACE reads through MiXCR, one entry per CDR3 protein. The repertoire has roughly 1.7 million distinct CDR3 sequences, about 35% of them found once; the top ten carry roughly 12%. At least ten counts were recorded for this clonotype. Trimming shortened V by 4 bases and J by 6 bases, and 8 bases separated the two germline ends. The length of the CDR3 is 11 residues. The V gene's germline CDR1 is SQVTM and CDR2 ANQGSEA.

The sequence came from a woman younger than 45 in good health. The specimen was blood. The chain couples TRBV29-1 to TRBJ2-3, with a possible D match to TRBD1 (5 bases). The CDR3 bases are TGCAGCGTTGCCGGACACGATACGCAGTATTTT. The encoded protein is CSVAGHDTQYF.